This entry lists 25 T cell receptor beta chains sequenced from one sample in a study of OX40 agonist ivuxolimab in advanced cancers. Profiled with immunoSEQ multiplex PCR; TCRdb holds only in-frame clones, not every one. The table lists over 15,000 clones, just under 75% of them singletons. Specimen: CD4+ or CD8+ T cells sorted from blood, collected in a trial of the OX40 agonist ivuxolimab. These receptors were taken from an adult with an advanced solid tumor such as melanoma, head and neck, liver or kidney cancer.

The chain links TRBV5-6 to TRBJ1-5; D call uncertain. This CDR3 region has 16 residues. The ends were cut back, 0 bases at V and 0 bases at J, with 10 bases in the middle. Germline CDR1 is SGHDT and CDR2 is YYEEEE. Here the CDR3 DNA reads TGTGCCAGCAGCTTGGGGCCAGAGCTTAGCAATCAGCCCCAGCATTTT. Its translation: CASSLGPELSNQPQHF.

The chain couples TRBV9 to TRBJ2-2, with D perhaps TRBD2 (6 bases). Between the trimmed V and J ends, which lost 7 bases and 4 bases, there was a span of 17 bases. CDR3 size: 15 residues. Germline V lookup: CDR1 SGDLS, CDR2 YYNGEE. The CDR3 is CASGQDYSPTGELFF. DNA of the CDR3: TGTGCCAGCGGCCAGGACTACTCTCCCACCGGGGAGCTGTTTTTT. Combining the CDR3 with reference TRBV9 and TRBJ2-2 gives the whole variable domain DSGVTQTPKHLITATGQRVTLRCSPRSGDLSVYWYQQSLDQGLQFLIQYYNGEERAKGNILERFSAQQFPDLHSELNLSSLELGDSALYFCASGQDYSPTGELFFGEGSRLTVL.

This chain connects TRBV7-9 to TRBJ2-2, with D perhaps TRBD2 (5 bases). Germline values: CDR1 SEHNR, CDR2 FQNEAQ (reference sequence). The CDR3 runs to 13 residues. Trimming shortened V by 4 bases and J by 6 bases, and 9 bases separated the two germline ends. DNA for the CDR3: TGTGCCAGCAGCTCCACCGGGGCCGGGGAGCTGTTTTTT. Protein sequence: CASSSTGAGELFF.

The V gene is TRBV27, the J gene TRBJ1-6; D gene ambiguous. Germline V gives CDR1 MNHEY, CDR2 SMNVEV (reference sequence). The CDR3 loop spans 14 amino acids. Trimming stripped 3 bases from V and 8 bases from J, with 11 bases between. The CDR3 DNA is TGTGCCAGCAGTTTGAAGGCGGTTTATTCACCCCTCCACTTT. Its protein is CASSLKAVYSPLHF.

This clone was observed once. In DNA form, the CDR3 reads TGTGCCAGCAGCCAAGAACGGAGTCACTACAATGAGCAGTTCTTC. Translation gives CASSQERSHYNEQFF. The chain couples TRBV4-2 to TRBJ2-1, with D unclear. Germline CDR1 is LGHNA and CDR2 is YNFKEQ. The V end lost 0 bases, the J end lost 3 bases, and 9 bases lay between the germline ends. The CDR3 runs to 15 residues.

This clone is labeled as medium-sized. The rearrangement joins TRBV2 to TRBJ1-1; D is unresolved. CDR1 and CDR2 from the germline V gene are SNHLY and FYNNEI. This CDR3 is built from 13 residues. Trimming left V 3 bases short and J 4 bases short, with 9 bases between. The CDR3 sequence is CASSEQAGTEAFF. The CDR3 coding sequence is TGTGCCAGCAGTGAGCAGGCTGGCACTGAAGCTTTCTTT. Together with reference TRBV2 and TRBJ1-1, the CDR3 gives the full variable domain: EPEVTQTPSHQVTQMGQEVILRCVPISNHLYFYWYRQILGQKVEFLVSFYNNEISEKSEIFDDQFSVERPDGSNFTLKIRSTKLEDSAMYFCASSEQAGTEAFFGQGTRLTVV.

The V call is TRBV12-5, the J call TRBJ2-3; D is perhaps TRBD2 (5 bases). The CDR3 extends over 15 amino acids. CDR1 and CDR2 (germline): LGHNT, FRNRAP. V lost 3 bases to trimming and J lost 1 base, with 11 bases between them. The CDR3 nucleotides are TGTGCTAGTGGTTTAGGAGGACTCCGCACAGATACGCAGTATTTT. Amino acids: CASGLGGLRTDTQYF.

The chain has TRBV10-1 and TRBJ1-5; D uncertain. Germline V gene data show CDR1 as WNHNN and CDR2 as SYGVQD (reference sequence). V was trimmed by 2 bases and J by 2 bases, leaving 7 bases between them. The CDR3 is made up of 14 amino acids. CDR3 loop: CASSEPGGNQPQHF. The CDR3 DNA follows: TGCGCCAGCAGTGAGCCGGGAGGCAATCAGCCCCAGCATTTT.

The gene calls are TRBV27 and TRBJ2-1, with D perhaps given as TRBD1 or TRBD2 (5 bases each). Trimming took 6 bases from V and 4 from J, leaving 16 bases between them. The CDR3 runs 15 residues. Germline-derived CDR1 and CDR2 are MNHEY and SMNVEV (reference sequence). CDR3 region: CASRPPGRTYNEQFF. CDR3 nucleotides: TGTGCCAGCAGACCTCCGGGACGGACTTACAATGAGCAGTTCTTC.

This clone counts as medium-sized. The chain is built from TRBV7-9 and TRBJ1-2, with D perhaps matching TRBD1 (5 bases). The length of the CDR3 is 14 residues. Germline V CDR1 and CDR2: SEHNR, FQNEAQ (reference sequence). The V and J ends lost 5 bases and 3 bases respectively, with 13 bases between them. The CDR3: CASSDSRVYYGYTF. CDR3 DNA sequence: TGTGCCAGCAGCGATAGCAGGGTTTACTATGGCTACACCTTC. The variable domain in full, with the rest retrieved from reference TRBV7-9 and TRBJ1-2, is DTGVSQNPRHKITKRGQNVTFRCDPISEHNRLYWYRQTLGQGPEFLTYFQNEAQLEKSRLLSDRFSAERPKGSFSTLEIQRTEQGDSAMYLCASSDSRVYYGYTFGSGTRLTVV.

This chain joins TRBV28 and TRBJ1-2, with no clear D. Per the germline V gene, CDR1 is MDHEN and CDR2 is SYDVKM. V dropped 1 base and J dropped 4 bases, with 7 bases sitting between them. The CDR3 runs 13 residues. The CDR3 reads CASSLSDIYGYTF. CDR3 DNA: TGTGCCAGCAGTTTATCAGATATCTATGGCTACACCTTC.

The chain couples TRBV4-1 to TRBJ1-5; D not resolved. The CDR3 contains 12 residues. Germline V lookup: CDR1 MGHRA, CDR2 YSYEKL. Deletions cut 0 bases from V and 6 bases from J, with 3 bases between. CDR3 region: CASSQDSQPQHF. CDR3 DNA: TGCGCCAGCAGCCAAGATTCTCAGCCCCAGCATTTT.

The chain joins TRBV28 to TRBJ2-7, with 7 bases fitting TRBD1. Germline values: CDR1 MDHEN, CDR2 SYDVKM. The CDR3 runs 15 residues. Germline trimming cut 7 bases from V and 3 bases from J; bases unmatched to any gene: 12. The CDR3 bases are TGTGCCAGCAATCCTGGGACAGCGACCTTCTACGAGCAGTACTTC. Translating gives CASNPGTATFYEQYF.

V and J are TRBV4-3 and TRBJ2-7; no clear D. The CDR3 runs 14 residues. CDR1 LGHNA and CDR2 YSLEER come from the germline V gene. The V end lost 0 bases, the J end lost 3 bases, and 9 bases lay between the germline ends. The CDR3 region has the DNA TGCGCCAGCAGCCAAGATACGGTGTACTACGAGCAGTACTTC. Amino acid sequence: CASSQDTVYYEQYF.

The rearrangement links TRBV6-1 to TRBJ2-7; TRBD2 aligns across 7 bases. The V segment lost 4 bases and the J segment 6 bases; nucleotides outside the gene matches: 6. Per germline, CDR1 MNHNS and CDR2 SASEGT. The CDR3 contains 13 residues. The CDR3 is CASSATGGGEQYF. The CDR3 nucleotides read TGTGCCAGCAGTGCCACGGGAGGAGGCGAGCAGTACTTC.

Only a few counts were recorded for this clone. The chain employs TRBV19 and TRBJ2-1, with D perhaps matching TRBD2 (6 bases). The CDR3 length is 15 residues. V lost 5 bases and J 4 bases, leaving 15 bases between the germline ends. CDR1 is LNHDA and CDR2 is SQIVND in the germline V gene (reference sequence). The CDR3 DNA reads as TGTGCCAGTAGTCCCCTCTGGGGGGAGTACAATGAGCAGTTCTTC. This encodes CASSPLWGEYNEQFF.

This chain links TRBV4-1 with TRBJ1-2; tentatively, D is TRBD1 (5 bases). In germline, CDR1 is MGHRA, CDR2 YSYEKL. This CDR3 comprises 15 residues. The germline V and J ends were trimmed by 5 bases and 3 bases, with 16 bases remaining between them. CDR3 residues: CASSTSRGEDYGYTF. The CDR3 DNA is TGCGCCAGCAGCACGTCACGGGGGGAGGACTATGGCTACACCTTC.

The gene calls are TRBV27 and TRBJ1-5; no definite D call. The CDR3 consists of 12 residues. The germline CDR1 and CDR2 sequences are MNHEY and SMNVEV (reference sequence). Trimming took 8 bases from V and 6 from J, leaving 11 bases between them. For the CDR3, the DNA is TGTGCCAGCGGGTCGACCGGTCAGCCCCAGCATTTT. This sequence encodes CASGSTGQPQHF.

The CDR3 region has the DNA TGTGCCAGCAGTTTGGGGTTAGGCGGGATCACAGATACGCAGTATTTT. As protein: CASSLGLGGITDTQYF. The gene calls are TRBV27 and TRBJ2-3, with D perhaps TRBD2 (6 bases). This CDR3 spans 16 amino acids. V was trimmed by 3 bases and J by 2 bases, leaving 15 bases between them. Per germline, CDR1 MNHEY and CDR2 SMNVEV (reference sequence).

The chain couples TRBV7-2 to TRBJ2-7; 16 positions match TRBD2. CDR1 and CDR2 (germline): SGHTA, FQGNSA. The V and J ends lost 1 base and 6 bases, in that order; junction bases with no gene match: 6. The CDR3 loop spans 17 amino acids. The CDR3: CASSLEGLAGGLSEQYF. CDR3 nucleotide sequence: TGTGCCAGCAGCTTAGAGGGACTAGCGGGAGGGCTGAGCGAGCAGTACTTC. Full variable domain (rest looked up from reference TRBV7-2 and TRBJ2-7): GAGVSQSPSNKVTEKGKDVELRCDPISGHTALYWYRQSLGQGLEFLIYFQGNSAPDKSGLPSDRFSAERTGGSVSTLTIQRTQQEDSAVYLCASSLEGLAGGLSEQYFGPGTRLTVT.

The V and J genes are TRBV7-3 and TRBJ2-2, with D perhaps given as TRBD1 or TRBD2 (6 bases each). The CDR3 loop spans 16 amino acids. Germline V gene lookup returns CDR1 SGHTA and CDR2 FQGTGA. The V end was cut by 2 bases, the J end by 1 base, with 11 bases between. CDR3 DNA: TGTGCCAGCAGCTTAGAAGGGGGGTTGAACACCGGGGAGCTGTTTTTT. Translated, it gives CASSLEGGLNTGELFF.

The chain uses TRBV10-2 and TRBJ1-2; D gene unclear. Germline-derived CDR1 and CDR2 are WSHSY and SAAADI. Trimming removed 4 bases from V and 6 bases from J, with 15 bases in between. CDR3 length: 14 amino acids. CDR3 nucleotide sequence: TGCGCCAGCAGTGCCAAAGGCGAGAGGCATGGCTACACCTTC. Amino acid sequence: CASSAKGERHGYTF.

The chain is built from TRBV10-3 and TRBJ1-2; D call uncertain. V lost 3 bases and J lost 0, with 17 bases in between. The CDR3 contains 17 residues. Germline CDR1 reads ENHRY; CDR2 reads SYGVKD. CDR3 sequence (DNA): TGTGCCATCAGTGACGTGGGCGGCTATCCGACTAACTATGGCTACACCTTC. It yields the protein CAISDVGGYPTNYGYTF.

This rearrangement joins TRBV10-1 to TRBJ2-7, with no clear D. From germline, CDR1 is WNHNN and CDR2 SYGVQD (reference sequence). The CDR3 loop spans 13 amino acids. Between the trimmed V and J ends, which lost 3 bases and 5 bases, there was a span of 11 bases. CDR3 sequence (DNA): TGCGCCAGCAGTGAATGGGGTACCCACGAGCAGTACTTC. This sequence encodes CASSEWGTHEQYF.

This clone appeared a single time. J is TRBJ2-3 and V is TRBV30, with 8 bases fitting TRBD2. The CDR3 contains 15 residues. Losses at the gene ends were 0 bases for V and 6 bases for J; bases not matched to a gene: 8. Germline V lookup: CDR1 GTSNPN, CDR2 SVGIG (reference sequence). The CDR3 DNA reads TGTGCCTGGAGTGTACAAGGGACTAGTGGTGATACGCAGTATTTT. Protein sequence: CAWSVQGTSGDTQYF.